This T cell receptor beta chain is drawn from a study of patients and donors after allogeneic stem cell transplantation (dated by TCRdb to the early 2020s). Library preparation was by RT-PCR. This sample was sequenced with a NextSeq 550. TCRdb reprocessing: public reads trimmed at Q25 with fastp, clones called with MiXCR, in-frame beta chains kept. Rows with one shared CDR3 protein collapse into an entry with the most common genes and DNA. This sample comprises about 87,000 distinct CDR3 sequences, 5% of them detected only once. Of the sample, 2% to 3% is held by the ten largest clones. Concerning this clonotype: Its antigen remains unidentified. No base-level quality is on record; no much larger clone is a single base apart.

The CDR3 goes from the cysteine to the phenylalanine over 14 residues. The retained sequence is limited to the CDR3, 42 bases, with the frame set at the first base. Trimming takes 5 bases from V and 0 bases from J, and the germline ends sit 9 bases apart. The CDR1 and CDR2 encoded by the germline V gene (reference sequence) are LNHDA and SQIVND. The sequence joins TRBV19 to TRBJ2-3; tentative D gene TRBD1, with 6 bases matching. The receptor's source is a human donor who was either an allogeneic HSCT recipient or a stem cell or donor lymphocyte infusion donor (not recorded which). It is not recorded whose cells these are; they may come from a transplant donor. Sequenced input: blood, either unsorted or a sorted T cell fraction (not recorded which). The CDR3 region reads CASSRQGSTDTQYF. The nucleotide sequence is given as TGTGCCAGTAGTCGTCAGGGGAGCACAGATACGCAGTATTTT.